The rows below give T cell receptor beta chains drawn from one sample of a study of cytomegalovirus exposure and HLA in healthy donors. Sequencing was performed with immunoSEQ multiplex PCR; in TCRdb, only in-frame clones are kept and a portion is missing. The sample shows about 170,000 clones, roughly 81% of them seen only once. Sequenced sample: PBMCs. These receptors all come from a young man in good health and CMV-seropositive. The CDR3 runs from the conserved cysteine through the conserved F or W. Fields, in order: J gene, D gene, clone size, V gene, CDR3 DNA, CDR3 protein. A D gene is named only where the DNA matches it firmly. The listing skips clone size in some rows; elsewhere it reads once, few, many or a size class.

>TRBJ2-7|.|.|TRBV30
TGTGCCTGGAGTGTACTAGGCGACGAGCAGTACTTC
CAWSVLGDEQYF
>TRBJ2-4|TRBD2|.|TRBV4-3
TGCGCCAGCAGCCAAGATTTGGAGCGGGGGAAAAACATTCAGTACTTC
CASSQDLERGKNIQYF
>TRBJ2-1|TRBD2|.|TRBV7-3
TGTGCCAGCAGCCCCTCCGGGACTAGCTTCAATGAGCAGTTCTTC
CASSPSGTSFNEQFF
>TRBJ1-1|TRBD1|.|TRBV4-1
TGCGCCAGCAGCCAAGTCCCGGGACAGGGGATGAACACTGAAGCTTTCTTT
CASSQVPGQGMNTEAFF
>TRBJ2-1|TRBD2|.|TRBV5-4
TGTGCCAGCAGCTTCGGGGGGGGGAGGTCTCGACGAAATGAGCAGTTCTTC
CASSFGGGRSRRNEQFF
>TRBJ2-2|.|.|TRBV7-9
TGTGCCAGCAGCTTAGGAGCGAGTCGGGGGGAGCTGTTTTTT
CASSLGASRGELFF
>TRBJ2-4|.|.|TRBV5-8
TGTGCCAGCAGCACCCGACAGCTAGCCAAAAACATTCAGTACTTC
CASSTRQLAKNIQYF
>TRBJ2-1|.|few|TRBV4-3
TGCGCCAGCAGCCAAGACCGGGGTAGCGGATACAATGAGCAGTTCTTC
CASSQDRGSGYNEQFF
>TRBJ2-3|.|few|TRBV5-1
TGCGCCAGCAGCCTCAAGCCAGATACGCAGTATTTT
CASSLKPDTQYF
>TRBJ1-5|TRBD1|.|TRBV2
TGTGCCAGCAGCGACAGGGCCCGACAACAGCCCCAGCATTTT
CASSDRARQQPQHF
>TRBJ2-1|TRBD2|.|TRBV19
TGTGCCAGTAGTCTTACTAGCGGGAGGGGCAATGAGCAGTTCTTC
CASSLTSGRGNEQFF
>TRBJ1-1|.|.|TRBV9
TGTGCCAGCAGCCAACCCCCGGGGGTGAACACTGAAGCTTTCTTT
CASSQPPGVNTEAFF
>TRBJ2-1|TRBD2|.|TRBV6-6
TGTGCCAGCAGTTTTAGCGGGGGGGACTACAATGAGCAGTTCTTC
CASSFSGGDYNEQFF
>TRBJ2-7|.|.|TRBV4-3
TGCGCCAGCAGCCAAGATTTCAGGGGGGCCTACGAGCAGTACTTC
CASSQDFRGAYEQYF
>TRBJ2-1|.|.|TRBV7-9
TGTGCCAGCAGCCCCATGGCCGCGACAGGTGAATCCTACAATGAGCAGTTCTTC
CASSPMAATGESYNEQFF
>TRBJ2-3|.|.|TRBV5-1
TGCGCCAGCAGCTTGGACGAAATAAGCAGGGTTACAGATACGCAGTATTTT
CASSLDEISRVTDTQYF
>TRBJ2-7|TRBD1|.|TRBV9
TGTGCCAGCAGCCCTCAGGGGGACGAGCAGTACTTC
CASSPQGDEQYF
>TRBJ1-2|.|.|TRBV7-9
TGTGCCAGCAGCTTAACACAATCCTATGGCTACACCTTC
CASSLTQSYGYTF
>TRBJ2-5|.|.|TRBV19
TGTGCCAGTAGTATAGATCAACAGGGTCCTCAAGAGACCCAGTACTTC
CASSIDQQGPQETQYF
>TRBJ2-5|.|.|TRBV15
TGTGCCACCAGCAGAGTGGACAGTAAAGAGACCCAGTACTTC
CATSRVDSKETQYF
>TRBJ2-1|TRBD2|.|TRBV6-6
TGTGCCAGCAGTGTCCTAGCGGGAGTTAATGAGCAGTTCTTC
CASSVLAGVNEQFF
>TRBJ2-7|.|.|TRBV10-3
TGTGCCATCCGCGAAGCACCCAGCGCCGCGCTCTACGAGCAGTACTTC
CAIREAPSAALYEQYF
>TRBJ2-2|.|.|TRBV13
TGTGCCAGCAGCTTAAGGACACTTAACACCGGGGAGCTGTTTTTT
CASSLRTLNTGELFF
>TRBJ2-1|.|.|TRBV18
TGTGCCAGCTCACCACGGCCGGGGGACAATGAGCAGTTCTTC
CASSPRPGDNEQFF
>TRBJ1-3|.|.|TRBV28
TGTGCCAGCAGTCTAAGGGAGGGACCTAGAACTGGAAACACCATATATTTT
CASSLREGPRTGNTIYF
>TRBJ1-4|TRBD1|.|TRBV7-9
TGTGCCCCCAGGGGGCAGGGGAGAGAAAAACTGTTTTTT
CAPRGQGREKLFF
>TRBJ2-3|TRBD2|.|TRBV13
TGTGCCAGCAGCTCCGCGGCTAGCGGCTACACAGATACGCAGTATTTT
CASSSAASGYTDTQYF
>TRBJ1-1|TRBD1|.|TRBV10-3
TGTGCCATCAGTGAAGTAGGACAGGGCACCGGTTCAGGGAACACTGAAGCTTTCTTT
CAISEVGQGTGSGNTEAFF
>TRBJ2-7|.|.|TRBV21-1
TGTGCCAGCAGCAAATCGGGGGTCGACTTTTCCGAGCAGTACTTC
CASSKSGVDFSEQYF
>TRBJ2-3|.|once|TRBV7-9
TGTGCCAGCAGCCGGGTGGTGGATACGCAGTATTTT
CASSRVVDTQYF
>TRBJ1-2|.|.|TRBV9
TGTGCCAGCAGCGTCGGGGGGACCTATGGCTACACCTTC
CASSVGGTYGYTF
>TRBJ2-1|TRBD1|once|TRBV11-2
TGTGCCAGCAGCGGCGACAGGGGGCCCGTGGGTGAGCAGTTCTTC
CASSGDRGPVGEQFF
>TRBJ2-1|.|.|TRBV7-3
TGTGCCAGCAGCTTAAGCGGGAACTCCTACAATGAGCAGTTCTTC
CASSLSGNSYNEQFF
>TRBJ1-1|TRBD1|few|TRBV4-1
TGCGCCAGCAGCCAACAGGGGGCACGGACTGAAGCTTTCTTT
CASSQQGARTEAFF
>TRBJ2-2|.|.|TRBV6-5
TGTGCCAGCAAAAACAGGGTCGGCACCGGGGAGCTGTTTTTT
CASKNRVGTGELFF
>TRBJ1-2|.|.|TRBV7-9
TGTGCCAGCAGCTTAGACCGGTGGGGCTACACCTTC
CASSLDRWGYTF
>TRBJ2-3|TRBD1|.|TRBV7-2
TGTGCCAGCAGCTTTATTGGGACAGGGGGCACAGATACGCAGTATTTT
CASSFIGTGGTDTQYF
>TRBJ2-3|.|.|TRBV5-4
TGTGCCAGCAGCTTCGTCCTCGGGACAGATACGCAGTATTTT
CASSFVLGTDTQYF
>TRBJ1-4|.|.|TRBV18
TGTGCCAGCTCACAACTCCTTAATGAAAAACTGTTTTTT
CASSQLLNEKLFF
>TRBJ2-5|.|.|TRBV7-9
TGTGCCAGCAGCTTAGTGAGTGAGACCCAGTACTTC
CASSLVSETQYF
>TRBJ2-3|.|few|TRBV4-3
TGCGCCAGCAGCCAAGACCCTAGCACAGATACGCAGTATTTT
CASSQDPSTDTQYF
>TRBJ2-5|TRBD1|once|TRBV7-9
TGTGCCAGCAGCCCCGACAGGGGGCGCCCACGTGGAGAGACCCAGTACTTC
CASSPDRGRPRGETQYF
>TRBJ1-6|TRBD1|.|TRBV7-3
TGTGCCAGCAGCTCCGGGACAGGGCCTTCACCCCTCCACTTT
CASSSGTGPSPLHF
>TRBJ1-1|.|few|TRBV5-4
TGTGCCAGCAGCTTGGACTACGAAATTGAAGCTTTCTTT
CASSLDYEIEAFF
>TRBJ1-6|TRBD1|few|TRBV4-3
TGCGCCAGCAGCCCCGGACAGGGCGGCTCACCCCTCCACTTT
CASSPGQGGSPLHF
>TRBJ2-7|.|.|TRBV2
TGTGCCAGCACCTTTAGAGAGCAGTACTTC
CASTFREQYF
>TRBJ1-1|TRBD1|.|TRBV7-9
TGTGCCAGCAGCCGGGACAGCCCCCGCCTTGAAGCTTTCTTT
CASSRDSPRLEAFF
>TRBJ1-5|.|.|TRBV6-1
TGTGCCAGCACCTCGGGGGGGGGCAATCAGCCCCAGCATTTT
CASTSGGGNQPQHF
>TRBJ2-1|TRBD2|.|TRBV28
TGTGCCAGCAGTTTAGATCGGGCGGGGGGCTACAATGAGCAGTTCTTC
CASSLDRAGGYNEQFF
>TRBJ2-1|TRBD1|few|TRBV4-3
TGCGCCAGCAGCCAACCAGGGACAGGGTCCAATGAGCAGTTCTTC
CASSQPGTGSNEQFF
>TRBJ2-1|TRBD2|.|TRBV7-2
TGTGCCAGCCTAAAGCGGGAGGGGCCCTACAATGAGCAGTTCTTC
CASLKREGPYNEQFF